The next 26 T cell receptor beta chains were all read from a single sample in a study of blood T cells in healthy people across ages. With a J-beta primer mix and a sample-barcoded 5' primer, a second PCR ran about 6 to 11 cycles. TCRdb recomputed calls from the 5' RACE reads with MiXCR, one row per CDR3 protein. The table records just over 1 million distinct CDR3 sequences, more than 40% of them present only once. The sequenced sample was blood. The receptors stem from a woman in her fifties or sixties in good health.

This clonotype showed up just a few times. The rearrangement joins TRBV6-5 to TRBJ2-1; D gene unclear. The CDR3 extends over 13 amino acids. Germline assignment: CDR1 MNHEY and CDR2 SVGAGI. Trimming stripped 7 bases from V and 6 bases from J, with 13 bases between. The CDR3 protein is CASTESASNEQFF. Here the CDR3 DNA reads TGTGCCAGCACCGAGTCCGCGTCCAATGAGCAGTTCTTC.

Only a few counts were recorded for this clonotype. This CDR3 reads CASSLVMGVDRNEQFF. CDR3 nucleotides: TGCGCCAGCAGCTTGGTCATGGGGGTCGATAGAAATGAGCAGTTCTTC. J is TRBJ2-1 and V is TRBV5-1; TRBD1 or TRBD2 may be the D gene (5 bases each). The V end was cut by 0 bases, the J end by 7 bases, with 17 bases between. CDR1 is SGHRS and CDR2 is YFSETQ in the germline V gene. The CDR3 contains 16 residues.

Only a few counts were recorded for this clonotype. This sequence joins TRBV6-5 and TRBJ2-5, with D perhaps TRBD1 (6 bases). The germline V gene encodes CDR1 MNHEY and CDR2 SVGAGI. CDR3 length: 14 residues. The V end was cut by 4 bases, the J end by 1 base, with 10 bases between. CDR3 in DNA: TGTGCCAGCAGTTTGACAGGTTCCCAAGAGACCCAGTACTTC. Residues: CASSLTGSQETQYF.

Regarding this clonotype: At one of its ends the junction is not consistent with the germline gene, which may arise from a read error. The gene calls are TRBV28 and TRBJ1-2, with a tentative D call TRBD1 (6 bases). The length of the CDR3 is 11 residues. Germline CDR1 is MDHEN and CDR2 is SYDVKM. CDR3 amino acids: CTSSYRDGYTF. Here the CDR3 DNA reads TGTACCAGCAGTTACAGGGACGGCTACACCTTC.

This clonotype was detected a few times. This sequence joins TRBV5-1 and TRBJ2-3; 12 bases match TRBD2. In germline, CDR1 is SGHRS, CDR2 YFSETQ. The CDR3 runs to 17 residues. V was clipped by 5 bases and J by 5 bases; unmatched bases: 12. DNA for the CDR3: TGCGCCAGCAGTCCTGTCCCTAGCGGGAGGGCCGGAGATACGCAGTATTTT. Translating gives CASSPVPSGRAGDTQYF.

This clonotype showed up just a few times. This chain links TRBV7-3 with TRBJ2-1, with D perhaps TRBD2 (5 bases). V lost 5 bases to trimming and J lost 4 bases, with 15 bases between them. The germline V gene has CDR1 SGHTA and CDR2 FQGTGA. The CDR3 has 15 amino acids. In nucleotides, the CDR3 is TGTGCCAGCAGCCGCCGGGCGGGTCCTTACAATGAGCAGTTCTTC. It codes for CASSRRAGPYNEQFF.

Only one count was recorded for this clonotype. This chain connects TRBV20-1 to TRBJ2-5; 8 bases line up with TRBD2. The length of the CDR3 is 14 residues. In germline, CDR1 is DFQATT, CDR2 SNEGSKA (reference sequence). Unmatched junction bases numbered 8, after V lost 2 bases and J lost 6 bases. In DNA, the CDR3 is TGCAGTGCTAGAAAGCGGGAGAAGCGGAAGACCCAGTACTTC. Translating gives CSARKREKRKTQYF.

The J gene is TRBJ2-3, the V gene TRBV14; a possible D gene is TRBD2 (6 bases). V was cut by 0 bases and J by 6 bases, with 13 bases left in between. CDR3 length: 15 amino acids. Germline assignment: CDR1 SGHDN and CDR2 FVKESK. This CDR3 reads CASSQDLGRLDTQYF. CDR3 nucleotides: TGTGCCAGCAGCCAAGATCTCGGGAGATTGGATACGCAGTATTTT.

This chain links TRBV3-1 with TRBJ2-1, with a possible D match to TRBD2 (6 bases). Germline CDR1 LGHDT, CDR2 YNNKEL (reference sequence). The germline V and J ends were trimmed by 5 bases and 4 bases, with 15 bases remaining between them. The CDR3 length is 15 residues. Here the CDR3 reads CASSWGDWEYNEQFF. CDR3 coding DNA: TGTGCCAGCAGCTGGGGGGATTGGGAATACAATGAGCAGTTCTTC.

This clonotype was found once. The CDR3 nucleotides are TGCGCCAGCAGCTTGGATGGGACATTCCCCTATAATTCACCCCTCCACTTT. Translating it yields CASSLDGTFPYNSPLHF. This sequence joins TRBV5-1 and TRBJ1-6; D perhaps matches TRBD1 (6 bases). The V and J ends lost 0 bases and 2 bases respectively, with 12 bases between them. Germline loops: CDR1 SGHRS, CDR2 YFSETQ. The length of the CDR3 is 17 residues.

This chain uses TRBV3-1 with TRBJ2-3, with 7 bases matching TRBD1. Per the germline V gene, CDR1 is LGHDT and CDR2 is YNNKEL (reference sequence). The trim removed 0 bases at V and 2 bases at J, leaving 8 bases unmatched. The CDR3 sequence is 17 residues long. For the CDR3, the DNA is TGTGCCAGCAGCCAAGATCTTATAGGGGGCTCCACAGATACGCAGTATTTT. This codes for CASSQDLIGGSTDTQYF.

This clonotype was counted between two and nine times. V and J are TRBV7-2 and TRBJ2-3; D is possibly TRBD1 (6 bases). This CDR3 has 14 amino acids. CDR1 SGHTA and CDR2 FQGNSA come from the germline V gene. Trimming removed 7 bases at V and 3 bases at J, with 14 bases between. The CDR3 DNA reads TGTGCCAGCAACAGGGCAGGTGGTACAGATACGCAGTATTTT. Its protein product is CASNRAGGTDTQYF.

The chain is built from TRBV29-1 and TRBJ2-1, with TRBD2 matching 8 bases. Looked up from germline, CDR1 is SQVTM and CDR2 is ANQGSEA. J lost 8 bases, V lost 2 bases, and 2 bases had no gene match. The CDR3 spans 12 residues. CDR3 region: CSVELAGYEQFF. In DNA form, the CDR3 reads TGCAGCGTTGAACTAGCGGGCTATGAGCAGTTCTTC.

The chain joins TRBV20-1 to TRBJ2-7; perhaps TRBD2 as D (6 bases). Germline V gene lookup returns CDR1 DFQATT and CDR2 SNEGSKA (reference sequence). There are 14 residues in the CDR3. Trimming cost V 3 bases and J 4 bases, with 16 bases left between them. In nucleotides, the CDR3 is TGCAGTGCTAGTCGGGGCGGGACGGGTTACGAGCAGTACTTC. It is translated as CSASRGGTGYEQYF.

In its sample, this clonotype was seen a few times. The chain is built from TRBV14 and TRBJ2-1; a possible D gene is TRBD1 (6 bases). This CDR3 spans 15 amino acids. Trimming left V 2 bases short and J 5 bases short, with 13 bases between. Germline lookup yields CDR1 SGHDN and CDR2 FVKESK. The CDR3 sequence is CASSQLGANNNEQFF. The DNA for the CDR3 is TGTGCCAGCAGCCAATTGGGGGCTAACAACAATGAGCAGTTCTTC.

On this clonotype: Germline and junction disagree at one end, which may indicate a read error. In nucleotides, the CDR3 is TGTGCCAACAGTTTATTCACCGGGGTTTCTAGCACAGATACGCAGTATTTT. This translates into CANSLFTGVSSTDTQYF. The rearrangement joins TRBV28 to TRBJ2-3; D may be TRBD2 (5 bases). The CDR3 is 17 amino acids. The germline V gene has CDR1 MDHEN and CDR2 SYDVKM.

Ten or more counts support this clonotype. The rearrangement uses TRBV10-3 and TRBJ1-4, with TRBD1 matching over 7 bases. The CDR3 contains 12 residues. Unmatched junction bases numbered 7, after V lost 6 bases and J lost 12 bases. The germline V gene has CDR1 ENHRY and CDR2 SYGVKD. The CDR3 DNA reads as TGTGCCATCAGGGGAGGGACAGCCGAACTGTTTTTT. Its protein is CAIRGGTAELFF.

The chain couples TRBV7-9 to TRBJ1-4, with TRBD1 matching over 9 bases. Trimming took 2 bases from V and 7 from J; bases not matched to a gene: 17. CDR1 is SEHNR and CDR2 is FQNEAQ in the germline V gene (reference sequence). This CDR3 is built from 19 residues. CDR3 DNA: TGTGCCAGCAGCTTAAAAGGTGATACAGGGGGCACGGACGGTGAAAAACTGTTTTTT. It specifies CASSLKGDTGGTDGEKLFF.

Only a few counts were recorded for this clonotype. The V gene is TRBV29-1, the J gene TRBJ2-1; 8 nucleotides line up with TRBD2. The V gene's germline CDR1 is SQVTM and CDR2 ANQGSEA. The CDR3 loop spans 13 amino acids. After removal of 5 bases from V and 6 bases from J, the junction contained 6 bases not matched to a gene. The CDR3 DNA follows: TGCAGCGTTTATAGCGGGGCGGGCAATGAGCAGTTCTTC. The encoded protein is CSVYSGAGNEQFF.

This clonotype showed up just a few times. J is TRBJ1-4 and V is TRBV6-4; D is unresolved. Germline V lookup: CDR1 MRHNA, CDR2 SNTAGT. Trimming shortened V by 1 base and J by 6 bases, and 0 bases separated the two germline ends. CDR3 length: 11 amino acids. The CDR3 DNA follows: TGTGCCAGCAGTGACTATGAAAAACTGTTTTTT. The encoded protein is CASSDYEKLFF.

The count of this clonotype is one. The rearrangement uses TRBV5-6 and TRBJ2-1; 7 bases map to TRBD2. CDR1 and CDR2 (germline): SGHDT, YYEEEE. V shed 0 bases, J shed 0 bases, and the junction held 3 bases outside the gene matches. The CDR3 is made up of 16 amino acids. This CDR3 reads CASSLALAGSYNEQFF. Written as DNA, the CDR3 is TGTGCCAGCAGCTTGGCGTTAGCGGGCTCCTACAATGAGCAGTTCTTC.

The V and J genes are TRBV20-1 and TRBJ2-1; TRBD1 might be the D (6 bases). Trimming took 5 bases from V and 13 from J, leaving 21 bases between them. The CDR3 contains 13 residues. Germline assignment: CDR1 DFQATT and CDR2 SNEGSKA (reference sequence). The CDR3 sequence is CSAPRDTEETQFF. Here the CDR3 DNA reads TGCAGTGCTCCCCGGGACACCGAAGAGACCCAGTTCTTC.

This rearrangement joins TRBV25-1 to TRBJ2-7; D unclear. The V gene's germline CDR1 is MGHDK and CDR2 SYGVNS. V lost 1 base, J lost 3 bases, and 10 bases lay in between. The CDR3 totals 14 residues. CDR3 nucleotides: TGTGCCAGCAGTGAATCTGGGGTTTACTACGAGCAGTACTTC. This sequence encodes CASSESGVYYEQYF.

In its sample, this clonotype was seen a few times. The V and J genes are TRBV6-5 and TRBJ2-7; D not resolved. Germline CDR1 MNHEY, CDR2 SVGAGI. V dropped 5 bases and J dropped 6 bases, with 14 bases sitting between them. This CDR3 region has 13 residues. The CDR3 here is CASSLQSPPEQYF. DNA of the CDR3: TGTGCCAGCAGTCTGCAGAGCCCACCCGAGCAGTACTTC.

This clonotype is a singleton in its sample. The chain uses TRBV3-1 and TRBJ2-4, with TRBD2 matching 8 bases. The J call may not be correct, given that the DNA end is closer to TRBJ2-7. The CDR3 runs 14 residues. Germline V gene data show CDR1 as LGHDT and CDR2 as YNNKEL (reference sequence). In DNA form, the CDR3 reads TGTGCCAGCAGCGTGGGACTAGTAACCGACGAGCAGTACTTC. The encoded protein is CASSVGLVTDEQYF.

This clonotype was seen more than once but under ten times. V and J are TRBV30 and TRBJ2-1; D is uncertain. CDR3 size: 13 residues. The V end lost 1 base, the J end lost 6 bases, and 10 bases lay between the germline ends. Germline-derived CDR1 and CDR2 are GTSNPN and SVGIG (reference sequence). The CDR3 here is CAWSGVVRNEQFF. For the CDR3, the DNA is TGTGCCTGGAGTGGGGTGGTCCGCAATGAGCAGTTCTTC.